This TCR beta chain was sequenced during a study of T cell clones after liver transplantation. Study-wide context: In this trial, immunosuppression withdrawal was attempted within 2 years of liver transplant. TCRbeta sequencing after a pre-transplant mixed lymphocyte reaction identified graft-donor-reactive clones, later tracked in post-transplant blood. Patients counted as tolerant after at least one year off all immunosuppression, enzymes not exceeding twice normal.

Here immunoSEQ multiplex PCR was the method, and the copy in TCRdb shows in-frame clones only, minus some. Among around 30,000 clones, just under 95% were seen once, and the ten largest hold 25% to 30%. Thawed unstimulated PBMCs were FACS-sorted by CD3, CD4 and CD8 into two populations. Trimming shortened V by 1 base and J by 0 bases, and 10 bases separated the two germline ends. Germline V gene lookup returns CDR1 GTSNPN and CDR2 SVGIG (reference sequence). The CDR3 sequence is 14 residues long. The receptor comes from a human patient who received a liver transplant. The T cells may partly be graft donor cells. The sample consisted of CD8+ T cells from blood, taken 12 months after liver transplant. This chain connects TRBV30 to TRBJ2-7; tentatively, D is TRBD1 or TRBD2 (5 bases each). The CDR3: CAWSDTGTSYEQYF. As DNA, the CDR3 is TGTGCCTGGAGTGATACCGGGACCTCCTACGAGCAGTACTTC. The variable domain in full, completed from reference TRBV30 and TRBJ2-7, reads SQTIHQWPATLVQPVGSPLSLECTVEGTSNPNLYWYRQAAGRGLQLLFYSVGIGQISSEVPQNLSASRPQDRQFILSSKKLLLSDSGFYLCAWSDTGTSYEQYFGPGTRLTVT.